The 2 T cell receptor beta chains below all came from one sample that was sequenced in a study of OX40 agonist ivuxolimab in advanced cancers. This table comes from immunoSEQ multiplex PCR, and its TCRdb copy is limited to in-frame clones, with some not included. There are tens of thousands of clones in the sample; around four fifths occur only once, and 5.5% to 7% lies in the top ten. This material consisted of CD4+ or CD8+ T cells sorted from blood, taken in a trial of the OX40 agonist ivuxolimab. The receptor source for this set is an adult with an advanced solid tumor such as melanoma, head and neck, liver or kidney cancer.

The chain uses TRBV20-1 and TRBJ1-4; TRBD1 might be the D (5 bases). Per the germline V gene, CDR1 is DFQATT and CDR2 is SNEGSKA (reference sequence). The CDR3 runs 11 residues. Trimming cost V 6 bases and J 17 bases, with 19 bases left between them. The CDR3: CSAERSPGHFF. In nucleotides, the CDR3 is TGCAGTGCCGAACGGTCCCCCGGACACTTTTTT.

The chain combines TRBV5-6 with TRBJ2-7; 7 bases line up with TRBD2. With 1 base clipped from V and 7 bases from J, the junction kept 8 bases outside the gene matches. This CDR3 is built from 14 residues. Per germline, CDR1 SGHDT and CDR2 YYEEEE. The CDR3 coding sequence is TGTGCCAGCAGCTTGTTGAGCGGGGTTGGAGAGCAGTACGTC. It is translated as CASSLLSGVGEQYV.